This record concerns one T cell receptor (beta chain) sequence. Its antigen is as yet unknown. The record originates from a study of beta chain features in type 1 diabetes. Study results and caveats: Type 1 diabetes patients had moderately but significantly shorter TCRB CDR3s in all four CD4+ subsets.

The study reverse transcribed the entire isolated RNA, so it sequenced expressed TCRB transcripts. TCRdb keeps only in-frame clones here, not all; method: immunoSEQ multiplex PCR. The sample includes 630,000 or so clones, more than 12% of them seen just once. This CDR3 is 15 amino acids long. V lost 5 bases, J lost 5 bases, and 8 bases stayed unmatched. From germline, CDR1 is SNHLY and CDR2 FYNNEI. This clonotype was obtained from a man younger than 30 with type 1 diabetes. The chain couples TRBV2 to TRBJ1-5, with TRBD1 matching 8 bases. The specimen was naive CD4+ T cells from blood. The CDR3 spells CASSSRTGFDQPQHF. CDR3 DNA sequence: TGTGCCAGCAGTTCCCGGACAGGGTTTGATCAGCCCCAGCATTTT. Variable domain in full (rest from reference TRBV2 and TRBJ1-5): EPEVTQTPSHQVTQMGQEVILRCVPISNHLYFYWYRQILGQKVEFLVSFYNNEISEKSEIFDDQFSVERPDGSNFTLKIRSTKLEDSAMYFCASSSRTGFDQPQHFGDGTRLSIL.